Presented here are 16 T cell receptor beta chains from one specimen sequenced in a study of blood T cell repertoires in COVID-19. TCRdb keeps only in-frame clones here, not all; method: immunoSEQ multiplex PCR. The repertoire holds more than 250,000 clones, with 85% to 90% as singletons. The specimen was peripheral blood. These receptors originate from a woman in her 50s with COVID-19, enrolled during active disease.

DNA of the CDR3: TGTGCCAGCAGCTTGGACGTCAACCGCGCAGAGACCCAGTACTTC. Residues: CASSLDVNRAETQYF. The chain is built from TRBV5-6 and TRBJ2-5; D unclear. The CDR3 is 15 amino acids. Germline V gene data show CDR1 as SGHDT and CDR2 as YYEEEE. V lost 0 bases and J lost 4, with 13 bases in between. The full variable domain, in which reference TRBV5-6 and TRBJ2-5 provide the parts outside the CDR3, is DAGVTQSPTHLIKTRGQQVTLRCSPKSGHDTVSWYQQALGQGPQFIFQYYEEEERQRGNFPDRFSGHQFPNYSSELNVNALLLGDSALYLCASSLDVNRAETQYFGPGTRLLVL.

The chain combines TRBV7-2 with TRBJ2-7; 13 bases align to TRBD2. The germline gives CDR1 SGHTA, CDR2 FQGNSA. This CDR3 region has 17 residues. Trimming at V came to 1 base and at J to 1 base, leaving 4 bases not matched to a gene. The CDR3 nucleotides read TGTGCCAGCAGCTTAGGACTAGCGGGAGGTGCATCCTACGAGCAGTACTTC. Translating gives CASSLGLAGGASYEQYF.

The V call is TRBV7-9, the J call TRBJ2-7, with TRBD2 identical over 9 bases. This CDR3 is 15 amino acids long. Germline CDR1 reads SEHNR; CDR2 reads FQNEAQ (reference sequence). V was clipped by 7 bases and J by 0 bases; unmatched bases: 7. The CDR3, as DNA: TGTGCCAGCACCCAAGCGGGAGGTGGCTCCTACGAGCAGTACTTC. Translation gives CASTQAGGGSYEQYF.

The chain couples TRBV7-3 to TRBJ2-2; 10 nucleotides line up with TRBD2. The V segment lost 5 bases and the J segment 7 bases; nucleotides outside the gene matches: 7. The CDR3 totals 15 residues. Germline-derived CDR1 and CDR2 are SGHTA and FQGTGA. Written as DNA, the CDR3 is TGTGCCAGCAGCGAAAGCGGGAGGGGCTACGGGGAGCTGTTTTTT. Amino acids: CASSESGRGYGELFF. Based on the CDR3 plus reference TRBV7-3 and TRBJ2-2, the full variable domain is GAGVSQTPSNKVTEKGKYVELRCDPISGHTALYWYRQSLGQGPEFLIYFQGTGAADDSGLPNDRFFAVRPEGSVSTLKIQRTERGDSAVYLCASSESGRGYGELFFGEGSRLTVL.

V usage is TRBV30 and J usage is TRBJ2-6; the D gene is possibly TRBD1 (5 bases). Germline-derived CDR1 and CDR2 are GTSNPN and SVGIG (reference sequence). V lost 4 bases to trimming and J lost 2 bases, with 9 bases between them. The CDR3 runs 14 residues. CDR3 coding DNA: TGTGCCTGGAATCAGGGTGCTGGGGCCAACGTCCTGACTTTC. Protein product: CAWNQGAGANVLTF.

The rearrangement links TRBV9 to TRBJ2-3, with 12 nucleotides matching TRBD2. Germline loops: CDR1 SGDLS, CDR2 YYNGEE. CDR3 size: 17 residues. V dropped 2 bases and J dropped 0; count of bases not matched to a gene: 4. Written as DNA, the CDR3 is TGTGCCAGCAGCGTGACTAGCGGGAGCACTAGCACAGATACGCAGTATTTT. Protein product: CASSVTSGSTSTDTQYF.

A word on this clone: Other DNA sequences in the same sample also yield this CDR3. V is TRBV5-1 and J is TRBJ2-2, with D unresolved. Germline CDR1 reads SGHRS; CDR2 reads YFSETQ. Trimming removed 0 bases at V and 1 base at J, with 7 bases between. The CDR3 spans 15 residues. CDR3: CASSLGAGNTGELFF. For the CDR3, the DNA is TGCGCCAGCAGCTTGGGAGCTGGGAACACCGGGGAGCTGTTTTTT.

The V gene is TRBV27, the J gene TRBJ2-3; D is possibly TRBD2 (5 bases). The ends were cut back, 2 bases at V and 1 base at J, with 10 bases in the middle. CDR1 MNHEY and CDR2 SMNVEV come from the germline V gene (reference sequence). The CDR3 runs 15 residues. CDR3 sequence (DNA): TGTGCCAGCAGTTTACTACTAGGCGGCACAGATACGCAGTATTTT. It specifies CASSLLLGGTDTQYF.

The CDR3 DNA follows: TGCGCCAGCAGCCAAGAAGGGGCAGTCCCTAGGGGTAATGAAAAACTGTTTTTT. Amino acids: CASSQEGAVPRGNEKLFF. The V and J genes are TRBV4-3 and TRBJ1-4; tentatively, D is TRBD1 (5 bases). The CDR3 spans 18 residues. Germline CDR1 is LGHNA and CDR2 is YSLEER. V was cut by 0 bases and J by 4 bases, with 18 bases left in between.

The V and J genes are TRBV7-9 and TRBJ2-6, with 12 positions matching TRBD1. The CDR3 runs to 19 residues. V lost 5 bases, J lost 0 bases, and 8 bases stayed unmatched. Per the germline V gene, CDR1 is SEHNR and CDR2 is FQNEAQ (reference sequence). The DNA of the CDR3 is TGTGCCAGCAGCGCACCCCGGGACAGGGGGCTCTCTGGGGCCAACGTCCTGACTTTC. Its protein product is CASSAPRDRGLSGANVLTF.

The chain carries TRBV28 and TRBJ1-2; D is unclear. V was clipped by 3 bases and J by 8 bases, with 13 bases between them. Per germline, CDR1 MDHEN and CDR2 SYDVKM. This CDR3 is 13 amino acids long. The DNA for the CDR3 is TGTGCCAGCAGTTTCTCTTTCGTAGAGGGCTACACCTTC. Protein: CASSFSFVEGYTF.

The chain is built from TRBV27 and TRBJ1-5; tentative D call: TRBD1 (6 bases). This CDR3 spans 17 amino acids. V shed 5 bases and J shed 4 bases, with 21 bases lying between them. The germline CDR1 and CDR2 sequences are MNHEY and SMNVEV (reference sequence). The CDR3 DNA is TGTGCCAGCAGTCCCGGGTTTAGGGGGGGGATTAATCAGCCCCAGCATTTT. Protein sequence: CASSPGFRGGINQPQHF.

V is TRBV7-2 and J is TRBJ1-1, with 9 bases that match TRBD1. Germline V gene lookup returns CDR1 SGHTA and CDR2 FQGNSA. CDR3 length: 14 amino acids. J gave up 5 bases and V 4 bases, and 5 bases lay outside the gene matches. The CDR3 nucleotides read TGTGCCAGCAGCTCACTACAGGGGGCGACTGAAGCTTTCTTT. Protein product: CASSSLQGATEAFF. The full variable domain, its missing parts supplied by reference TRBV7-2 and TRBJ1-1, is GAGVSQSPSNKVTEKGKDVELRCDPISGHTALYWYRQSLGQGLEFLIYFQGNSAPDKSGLPSDRFSAERTGGSVSTLTIQRTQQEDSAVYLCASSSLQGATEAFFGQGTRLTVV.

The chain carries TRBV7-2 and TRBJ2-2; D ambiguous. Germline loops: CDR1 SGHTA, CDR2 FQGNSA. CDR3 length: 14 amino acids. The V and J ends lost 5 bases and 1 base respectively, with 8 bases between them. CDR3 bases: TGTGCCAGCAGCGTAGAACAGAACACCGGGGAGCTGTTTTTT. Translating gives CASSVEQNTGELFF.

On this clone itself: The conserved final phenylalanine or tryptophan is absent from the CDR3, which likely points to a read error. Because the CDR3's place on the DNA is in doubt, the DNA is left out and the CDR3 is given as listed by TCRdb. The rearrangement uses TRBV30 and TRBJ2-3; the table's D gene call, TRBD2, was not cross checked with the DNA. The CDR3 numbers 11 amino acids, ends counted. Germline loops: CDR1 GTSNPN, CDR2 SVGIG (reference sequence). The CDR3 loop is CASTSGTSARL.

The V gene is TRBV25-1, the J gene TRBJ2-7; TRBD1 matches 9 bases. Germline CDR1 is MGHDK and CDR2 is SYGVNS. The V segment lost 6 bases and the J segment 5 bases; nucleotides outside the gene matches: 11. This CDR3 has 15 amino acids. CDR3 sequence: CASSPNRGRVDEQYF. CDR3 DNA: TGTGCCAGCAGCCCGAACAGGGGGCGCGTCGACGAGCAGTACTTC.